This T cell receptor beta chain originates from a study of identical twins. Remarks on this clonotype: Its matching antigen is unknown.

The CDR3 is 13 amino acids. Germline assignment: CDR1 SGHNT and CDR2 YENEEA. V lost 3 bases to trimming and J lost 8 bases, with 10 bases between them. Points from the study as a whole: Sequences that were beta out-of-frame showed weaker excess twin sharing.

TCRdb re-analysed the 5' RACE reads in MiXCR, keeping a single row per CDR3 protein. This sample has 450,000 or so distinct CDR3 sequences, with 24% found just once. Healthy Caucasian individuals made up all the donors. These data were likewise used in another study, on T cells expressing NK-cell markers. This second report adds: Most of the eight sequenced donors tested HCMV-seropositive; one tested seronegative.

Sequencing was performed on CD4+ T cells sorted from blood. The chain has TRBV11-3 and TRBJ2-2, with D perhaps TRBD2 (5 bases). The clonotype was recovered from a woman between 18 and 29 years old in good health. This chain's CDR3 is CASSLGVQGELFF. The CDR3 nucleotides read TGTGCCAGCAGCTTGGGAGTGCAAGGGGAGCTGTTTTTT.